Listed below are T cell receptor gamma chains from one sample, sequenced in a study of gamma-delta T cells after stem cell transplantation. TCRdb reprocessed the RT-PCR reads using CATT. Among thousands of gamma-chain clones listed, roughly 5% were seen once. Sequencing was performed on gamma-delta T cells. The receptor set was obtained from a human donor. It is not recorded whose cells these are; they may come from a transplant donor. The CDR3 runs from the conserved cysteine through the conserved F or W. Sizes are listed as once, few, many, or a class for an expanded clone.

v_call	clone_size	j_call	cdr3_aa	cdr3_nt
TRGV4	few	TRGJ1/TRGJ2	CATWAHPLQEYKKLF	TGTGCCACCTGGGCTCACCCCCTCCAAGAGTATAAGAAACTCTTT